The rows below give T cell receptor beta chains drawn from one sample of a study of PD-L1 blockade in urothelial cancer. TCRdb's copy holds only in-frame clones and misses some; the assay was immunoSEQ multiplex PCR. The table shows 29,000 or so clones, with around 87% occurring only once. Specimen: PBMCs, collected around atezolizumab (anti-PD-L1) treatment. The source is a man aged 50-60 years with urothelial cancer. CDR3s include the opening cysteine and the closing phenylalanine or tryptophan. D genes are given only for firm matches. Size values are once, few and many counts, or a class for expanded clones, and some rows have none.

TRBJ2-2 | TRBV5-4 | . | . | CASSGARGGTGELFF | TGTGCCAGCAGCGGGGCCAGGGGAGGGACCGGGGAGCTGTTTTTT
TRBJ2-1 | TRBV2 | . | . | CASSEDLALVGHEQFF | TGTGCCAGCAGTGAAGATTTAGCGTTGGTAGGCCATGAGCAGTTCTTC
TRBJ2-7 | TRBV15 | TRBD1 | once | CATSRDPPGGIDAQYF | TGTGCCACCAGCAGAGATCCCCCAGGGGGAATTGACGCGCAGTACTTC
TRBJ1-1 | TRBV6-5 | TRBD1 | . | CASSQTGGVYTEAFF | TGTGCCAGCAGTCAGACAGGGGGCGTATACACTGAAGCTTTCTTT
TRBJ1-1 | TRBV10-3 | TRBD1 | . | CAITRPGQTEAFF | TGTGCCATCACCCGTCCGGGACAGACTGAAGCTTTCTTT
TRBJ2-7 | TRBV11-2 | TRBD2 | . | CASSRTSGRYEQYF | TGTGCCAGCAGCCGGACTAGCGGGAGGTACGAGCAGTACTTC
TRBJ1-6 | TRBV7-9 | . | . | CASRPPTGGQDSPLHF | TGTGCCAGCAGGCCCCCCACCGGGGGGCAGGATTCACCCCTCCACTTT
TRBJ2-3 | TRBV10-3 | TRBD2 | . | CAISESTSGSHTDTQYF | TGTGCCATCAGTGAGTCGACTAGCGGGAGTCACACAGATACGCAGTATTTT
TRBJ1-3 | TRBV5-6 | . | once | CASSLAQNLGNTIYF | TGTGCCAGCAGCTTGGCACAGAACCTCGGAAACACCATATATTTT
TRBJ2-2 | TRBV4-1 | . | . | CASSQGWGPNTGELFF | TGCGCCAGCAGCCAAGGATGGGGCCCGAACACCGGGGAGCTGTTTTTT